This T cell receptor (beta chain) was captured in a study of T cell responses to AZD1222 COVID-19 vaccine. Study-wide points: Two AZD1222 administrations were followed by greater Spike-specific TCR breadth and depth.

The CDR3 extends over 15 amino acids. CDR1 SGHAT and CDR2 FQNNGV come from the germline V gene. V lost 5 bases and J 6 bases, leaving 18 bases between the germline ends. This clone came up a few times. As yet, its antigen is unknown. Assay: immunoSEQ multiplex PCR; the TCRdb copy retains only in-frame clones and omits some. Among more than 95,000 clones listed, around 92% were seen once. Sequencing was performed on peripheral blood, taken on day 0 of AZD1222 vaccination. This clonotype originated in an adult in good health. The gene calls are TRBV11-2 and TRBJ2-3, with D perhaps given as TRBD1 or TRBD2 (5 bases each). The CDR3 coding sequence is TGTGCCAGCAGCCTCCGGGGCGCGGGTGGGGATACGCAGTATTTT. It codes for CASSLRGAGGDTQYF.